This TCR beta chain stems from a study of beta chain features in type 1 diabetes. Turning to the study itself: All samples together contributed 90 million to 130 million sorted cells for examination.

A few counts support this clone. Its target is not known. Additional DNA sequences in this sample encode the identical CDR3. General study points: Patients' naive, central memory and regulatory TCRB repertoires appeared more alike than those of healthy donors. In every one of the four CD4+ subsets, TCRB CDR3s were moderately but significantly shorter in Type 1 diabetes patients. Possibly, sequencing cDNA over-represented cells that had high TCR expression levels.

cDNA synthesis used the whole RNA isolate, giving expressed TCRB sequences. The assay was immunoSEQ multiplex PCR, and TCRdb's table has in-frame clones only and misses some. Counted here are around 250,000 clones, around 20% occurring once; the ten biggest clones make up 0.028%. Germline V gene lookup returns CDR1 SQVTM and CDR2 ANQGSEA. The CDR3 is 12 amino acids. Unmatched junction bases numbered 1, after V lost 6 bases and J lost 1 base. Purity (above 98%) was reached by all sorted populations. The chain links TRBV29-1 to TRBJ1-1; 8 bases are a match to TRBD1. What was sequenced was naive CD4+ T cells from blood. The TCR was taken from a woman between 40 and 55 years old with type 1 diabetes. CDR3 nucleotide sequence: TGCAGCGTAGGACAGGGGAACACTGAAGCTTTCTTT. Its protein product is CSVGQGNTEAFF. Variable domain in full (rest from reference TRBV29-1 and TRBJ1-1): SAVISQKPSRDICQRGTSLTIQCQVDSQVTMMFWYRQQPGQSLTLIATANQGSEATYESGFVIDKFPISRPNLTFSTLTVSNMSPEDSSIYLCSVGQGNTEAFFGQGTRLTVV.